Presented here are 5 T cell receptor beta chains from one specimen sequenced in a study of radiation and T cells in renal cell carcinoma. Time point noted: baseline pretreatment blood. Treatment described: 15 Gy SBRT to primary tumor, nephrectomy 4 weeks later. Sequencing used immunoSEQ multiplex PCR; TCRdb keeps in-frame clones, though not all of them. This table holds 130,000 or so clones, less than 90% found once. The sample in question was blood, obtained from a patient whose treatment included radiotherapy and nephrectomy. Receptors were obtained from a woman aged 50 to 60 with renal cell carcinoma.

The chain joins TRBV27 to TRBJ2-5; D gene unclear. Germline CDR1 and CDR2: MNHEY and SMNVEV (reference sequence). The V end lost 3 bases, the J end lost 5 bases, and 10 bases lay between the germline ends. The CDR3 has 13 residues. The CDR3 DNA sequence: TGTGCCAGCAGTTTTCCCGGGTGGGAGACCCAGTACTTC. This encodes CASSFPGWETQYF.

The chain uses TRBV19 and TRBJ1-5, with D perhaps TRBD1 (5 bases). This CDR3 contains 15 residues. Trimming shortened V by 4 bases and J by 9 bases, and 19 bases separated the two germline ends. Germline CDR1 reads LNHDA; CDR2 reads SQIVND (reference sequence). This CDR3 reads CASSSRDGVTRPQHF. The CDR3 DNA sequence: TGTGCCAGTAGTAGCCGGGACGGAGTCACTAGGCCCCAGCATTTT.

This rearrangement joins TRBV15 to TRBJ1-5; D may be TRBD1 (5 bases). This CDR3 contains 16 residues. V was cut by 5 bases and J by 7 bases, with 21 bases left in between. Per the germline V gene, CDR1 is LNHNV and CDR2 is YYDKDF (reference sequence). The CDR3 loop reads CATSGGSGRSIQPQHF. Here the CDR3 DNA reads TGTGCCACCAGCGGGGGATCTGGGCGGTCCATCCAGCCCCAGCATTTT.

This sequence joins TRBV7-8 and TRBJ2-7; 11 nucleotides line up with TRBD2. Losses at the gene ends were 0 bases for V and 2 bases for J; bases not matched to a gene: 0. Looked up from germline, CDR1 is SGHVS and CDR2 is FQNEAQ. The CDR3 sequence is 15 residues long. DNA of the CDR3: TGTGCCAGCAGCTTAGCTAGCGGGGGGGCCTACGAGCAGTACTTC. This gives the protein CASSLASGGAYEQYF.

J is TRBJ2-1 and V is TRBV9, with a weak D call TRBD2 (5 bases). Germline V CDR1 and CDR2: SGDLS, YYNGEE. Trimming took 4 bases from V and 6 from J, leaving 20 bases between them. This CDR3 region has 16 residues. The CDR3 bases are TGTGCCAGCAGCCCCCGCACTGGTACGGAGGCCAATGAGCAGTTCTTC. Protein product: CASSPRTGTEANEQFF.